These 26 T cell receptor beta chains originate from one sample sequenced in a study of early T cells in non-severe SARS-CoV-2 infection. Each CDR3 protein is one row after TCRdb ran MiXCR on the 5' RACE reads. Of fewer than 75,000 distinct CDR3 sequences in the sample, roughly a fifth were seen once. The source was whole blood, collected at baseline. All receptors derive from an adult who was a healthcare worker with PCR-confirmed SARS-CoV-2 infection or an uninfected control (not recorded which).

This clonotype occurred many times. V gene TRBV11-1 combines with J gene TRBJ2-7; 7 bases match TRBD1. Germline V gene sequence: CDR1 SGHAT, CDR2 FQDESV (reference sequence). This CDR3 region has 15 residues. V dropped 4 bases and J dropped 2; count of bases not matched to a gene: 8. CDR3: CASSSQGIGTYEQYF. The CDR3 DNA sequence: TGTGCCAGCAGCTCACAGGGGATAGGAACCTACGAGCAGTACTTC.

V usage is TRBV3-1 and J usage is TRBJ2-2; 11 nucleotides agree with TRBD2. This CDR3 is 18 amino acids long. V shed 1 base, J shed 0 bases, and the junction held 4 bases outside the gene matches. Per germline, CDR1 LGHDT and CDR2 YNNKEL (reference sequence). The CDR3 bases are TGTGCCAGCAGCCAAGGACTAGCGGGGCCCGCGAACACCGGGGAGCTGTTTTTT. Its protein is CASSQGLAGPANTGELFF.

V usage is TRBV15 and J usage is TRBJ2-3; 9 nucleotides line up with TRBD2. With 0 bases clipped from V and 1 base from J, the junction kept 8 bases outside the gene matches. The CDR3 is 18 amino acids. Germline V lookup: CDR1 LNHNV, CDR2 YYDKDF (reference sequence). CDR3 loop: CATSRDFFTSGRTDTQYF. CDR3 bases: TGTGCCACCAGCAGAGATTTCTTTACTAGCGGGCGCACAGATACGCAGTATTTT.

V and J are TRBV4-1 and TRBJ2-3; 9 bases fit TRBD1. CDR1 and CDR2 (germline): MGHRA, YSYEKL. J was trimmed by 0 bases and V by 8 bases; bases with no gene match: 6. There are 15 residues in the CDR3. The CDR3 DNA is TGCGCCAGCCGAGGACAGGGGAGAAGCACAGATACGCAGTATTTT. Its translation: CASRGQGRSTDTQYF.

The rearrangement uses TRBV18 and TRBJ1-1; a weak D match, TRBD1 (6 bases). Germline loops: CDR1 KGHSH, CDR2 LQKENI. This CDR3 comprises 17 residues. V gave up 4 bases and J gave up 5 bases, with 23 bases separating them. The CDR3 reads CASSRLRTATGGTEAFF. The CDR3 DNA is TGTGCCAGCTCACGTCTTCGGACAGCAACGGGGGGGACTGAAGCTTTCTTT.

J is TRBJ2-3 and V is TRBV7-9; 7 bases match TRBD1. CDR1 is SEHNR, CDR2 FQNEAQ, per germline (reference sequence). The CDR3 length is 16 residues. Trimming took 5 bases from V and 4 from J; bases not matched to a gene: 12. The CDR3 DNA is TGTGCCAGCAGCCCTATGGGACAGAGAAGTGCAGATACGCAGTATTTT. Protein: CASSPMGQRSADTQYF. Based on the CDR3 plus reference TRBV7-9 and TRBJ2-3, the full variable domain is DTGVSQNPRHKITKRGQNVTFRCDPISEHNRLYWYRQTLGQGPEFLTYFQNEAQLEKSRLLSDRFSAERPKGSFSTLEIQRTEQGDSAMYLCASSPMGQRSADTQYFGPGTRLTVL.

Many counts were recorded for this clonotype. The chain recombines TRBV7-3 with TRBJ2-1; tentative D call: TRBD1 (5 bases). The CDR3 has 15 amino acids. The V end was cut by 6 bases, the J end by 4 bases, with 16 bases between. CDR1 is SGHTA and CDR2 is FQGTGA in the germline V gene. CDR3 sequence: CASSSTGANYNEQFF. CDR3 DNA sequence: TGTGCCAGCAGTTCTACAGGAGCCAATTACAATGAGCAGTTCTTC.

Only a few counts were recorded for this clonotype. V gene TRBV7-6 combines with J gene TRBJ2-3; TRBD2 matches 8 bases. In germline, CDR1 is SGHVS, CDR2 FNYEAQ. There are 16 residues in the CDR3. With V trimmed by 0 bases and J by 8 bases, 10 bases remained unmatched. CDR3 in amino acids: CASSLAITGGPGTQYF. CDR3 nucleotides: TGTGCCAGCAGCTTAGCGATAACGGGGGGGCCCGGTACGCAGTATTTT.

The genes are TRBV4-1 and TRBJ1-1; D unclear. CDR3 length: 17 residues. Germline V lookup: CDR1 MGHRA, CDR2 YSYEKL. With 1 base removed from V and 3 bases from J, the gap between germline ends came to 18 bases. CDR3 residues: CASSQGGVRQPYTEAFF. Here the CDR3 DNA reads TGCGCCAGCAGCCAAGGCGGTGTTCGGCAGCCGTACACTGAAGCTTTCTTT.

CDR3 DNA sequence: TGTGCCAGCAGCCAAGATACTTGGACTAACCGGGCCAATGAGCAGTTCTTC. Its protein product is CASSQDTWTNRANEQFF. This sequence joins TRBV3-1 and TRBJ2-1, with D possibly matching TRBD2 (6 bases). Germline V lookup: CDR1 LGHDT, CDR2 YNNKEL (reference sequence). V was clipped by 0 bases and J by 6 bases, with 18 bases between them. This CDR3 comprises 17 residues.

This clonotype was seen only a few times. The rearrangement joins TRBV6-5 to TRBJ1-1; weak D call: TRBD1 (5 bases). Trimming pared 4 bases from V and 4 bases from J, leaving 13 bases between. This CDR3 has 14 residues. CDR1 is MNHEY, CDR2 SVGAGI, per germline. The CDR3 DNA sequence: TGTGCCAGCAGTTTCGCTTTCGGGGGCACTGAAGCTTTCTTT. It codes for CASSFAFGGTEAFF.

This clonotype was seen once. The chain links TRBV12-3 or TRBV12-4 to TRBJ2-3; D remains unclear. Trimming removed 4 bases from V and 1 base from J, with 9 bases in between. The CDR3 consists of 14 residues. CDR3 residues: CASSSPHGTDTQYF. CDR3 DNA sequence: TGTGCCAGCAGTTCACCCCACGGCACAGATACGCAGTATTTT.

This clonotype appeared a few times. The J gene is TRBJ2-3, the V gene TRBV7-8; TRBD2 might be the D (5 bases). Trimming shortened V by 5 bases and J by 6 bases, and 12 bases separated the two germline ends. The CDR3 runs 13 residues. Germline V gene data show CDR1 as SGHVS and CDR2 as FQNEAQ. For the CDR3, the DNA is TGTGCCAGCAGCCGCGAGAGGGTGGATACGCAGTATTTT. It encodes CASSRERVDTQYF.

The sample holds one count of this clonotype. Here the CDR3 DNA reads TGCAGCGTTGACAGAGTTCAAGAGACCCAGTACTTC. It specifies CSVDRVQETQYF. This chain uses TRBV29-1 with TRBJ2-5; unclear D gene. The germline V and J ends were trimmed by 3 bases and 2 bases, with 7 bases remaining between them. Germline CDR1 SQVTM, CDR2 ANQGSEA. The CDR3 is 12 amino acids.

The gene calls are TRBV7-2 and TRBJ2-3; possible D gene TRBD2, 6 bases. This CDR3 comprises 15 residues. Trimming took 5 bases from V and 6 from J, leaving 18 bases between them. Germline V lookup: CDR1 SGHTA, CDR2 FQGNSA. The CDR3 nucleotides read TGTGCCAGCAGCCCAACTCGACTAGATACGGATACGCAGTATTTT. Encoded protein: CASSPTRLDTDTQYF.

This CDR3 reads CAWSAQYDAFF. The CDR3 DNA reads as TGTGCCTGGTCCGCGCAGTATGATGCTTTCTTT. The V and J genes are TRBV30 and TRBJ1-1; D unresolved. The CDR3 sequence is 11 residues long. Germline CDR1 is GTSNPN and CDR2 is SVGIG (reference sequence). V dropped 5 bases and J dropped 11 bases, with 15 bases sitting between them.

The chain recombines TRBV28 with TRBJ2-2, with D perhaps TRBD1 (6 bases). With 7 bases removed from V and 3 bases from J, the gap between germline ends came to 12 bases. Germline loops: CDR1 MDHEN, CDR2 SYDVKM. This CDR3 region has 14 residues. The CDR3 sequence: CASKRDTHTGELFF. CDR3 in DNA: TGTGCCAGCAAACGGGACACCCACACCGGGGAGCTGTTTTTT.

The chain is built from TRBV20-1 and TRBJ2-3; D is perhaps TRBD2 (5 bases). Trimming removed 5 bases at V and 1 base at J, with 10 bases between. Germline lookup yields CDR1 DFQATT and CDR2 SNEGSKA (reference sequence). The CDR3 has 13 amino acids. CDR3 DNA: TGCAGTGCTTCCGGACTGGGCACAGATACGCAGTATTTT. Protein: CSASGLGTDTQYF.

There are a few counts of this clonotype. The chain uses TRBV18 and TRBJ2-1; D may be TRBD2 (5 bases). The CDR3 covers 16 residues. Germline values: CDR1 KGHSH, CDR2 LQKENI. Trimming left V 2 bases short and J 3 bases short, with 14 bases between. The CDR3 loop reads CASSPLRRVNYNEQFF. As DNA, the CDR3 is TGTGCCAGCTCACCATTACGGCGGGTGAACTACAATGAGCAGTTCTTC.

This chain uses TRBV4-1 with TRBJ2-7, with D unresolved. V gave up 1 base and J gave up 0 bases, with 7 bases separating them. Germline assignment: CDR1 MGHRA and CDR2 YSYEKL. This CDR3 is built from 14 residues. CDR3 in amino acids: CASSQGLRSYEQYF. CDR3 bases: TGCGCCAGCAGCCAAGGATTACGCTCCTACGAGCAGTACTTC.

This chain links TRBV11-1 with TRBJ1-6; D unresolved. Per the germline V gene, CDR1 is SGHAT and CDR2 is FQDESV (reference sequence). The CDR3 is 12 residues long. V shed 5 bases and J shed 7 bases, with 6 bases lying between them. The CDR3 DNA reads TGTGCCAGCAGCCCCACGAATTCACCCCTCCACTTT. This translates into CASSPTNSPLHF.

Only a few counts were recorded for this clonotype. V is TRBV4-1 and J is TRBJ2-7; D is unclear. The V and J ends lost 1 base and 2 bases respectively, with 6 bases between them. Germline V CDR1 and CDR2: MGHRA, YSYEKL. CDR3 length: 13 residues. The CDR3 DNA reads TGCGCCAGCAGCCAAGTACAAACCTACGAGCAGTACTTC. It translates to CASSQVQTYEQYF.

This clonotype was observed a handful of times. The CDR3 loop is CASSYRGQGYEQYF. For the CDR3, the DNA is TGTGCCAGCAGTTACAGAGGACAGGGCTACGAGCAGTACTTC. The chain is built from TRBV6-5 and TRBJ2-7; TRBD1 matches at 8 bases. Germline CDR1 reads MNHEY; CDR2 reads SVGAGI. This CDR3 is 14 amino acids long. Losses at the gene ends were 2 bases for V and 3 bases for J; bases not matched to a gene: 3.

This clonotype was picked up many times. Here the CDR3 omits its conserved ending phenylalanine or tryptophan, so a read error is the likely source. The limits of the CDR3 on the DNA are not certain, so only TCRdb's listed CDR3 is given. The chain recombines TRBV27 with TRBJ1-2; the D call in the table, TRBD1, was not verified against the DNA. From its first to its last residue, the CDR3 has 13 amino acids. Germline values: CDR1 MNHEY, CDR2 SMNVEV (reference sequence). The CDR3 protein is CASSEEPGVSISY.

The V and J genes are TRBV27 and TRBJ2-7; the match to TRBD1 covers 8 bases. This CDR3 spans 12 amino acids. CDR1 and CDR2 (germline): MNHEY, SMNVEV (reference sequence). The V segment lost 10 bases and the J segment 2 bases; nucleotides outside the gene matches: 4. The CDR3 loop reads CATGTGPYEQYF. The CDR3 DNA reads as TGTGCCACCGGGACAGGCCCCTACGAGCAGTACTTC.

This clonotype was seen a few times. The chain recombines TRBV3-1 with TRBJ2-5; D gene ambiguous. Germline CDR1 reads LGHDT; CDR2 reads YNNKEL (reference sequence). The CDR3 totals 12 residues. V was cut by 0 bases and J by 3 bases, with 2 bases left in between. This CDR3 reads CASSQEEETQYF. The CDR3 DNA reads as TGTGCCAGCAGCCAAGAGGAAGAGACCCAGTACTTC.